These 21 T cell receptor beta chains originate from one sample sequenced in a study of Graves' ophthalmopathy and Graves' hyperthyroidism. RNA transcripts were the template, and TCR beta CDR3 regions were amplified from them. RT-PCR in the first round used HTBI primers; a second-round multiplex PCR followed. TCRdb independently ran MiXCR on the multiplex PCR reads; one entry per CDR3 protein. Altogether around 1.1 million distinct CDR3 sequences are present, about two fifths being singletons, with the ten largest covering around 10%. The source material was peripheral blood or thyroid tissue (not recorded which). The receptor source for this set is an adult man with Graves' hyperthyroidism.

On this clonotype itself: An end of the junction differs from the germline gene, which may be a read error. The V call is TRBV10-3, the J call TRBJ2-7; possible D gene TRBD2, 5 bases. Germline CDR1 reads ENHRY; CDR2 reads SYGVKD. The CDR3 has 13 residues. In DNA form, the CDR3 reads TGTGCCACCAGTGGGTCCGGGATCTACGAGCAGTACTTC. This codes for CATSGSGIYEQYF.

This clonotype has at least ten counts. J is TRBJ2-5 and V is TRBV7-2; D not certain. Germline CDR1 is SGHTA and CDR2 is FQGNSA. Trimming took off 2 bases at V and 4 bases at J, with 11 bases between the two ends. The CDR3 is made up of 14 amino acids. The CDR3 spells CASSLLAIRETQYF. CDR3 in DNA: TGTGCCAGCAGCTTATTGGCCATTCGAGAGACCCAGTACTTC.

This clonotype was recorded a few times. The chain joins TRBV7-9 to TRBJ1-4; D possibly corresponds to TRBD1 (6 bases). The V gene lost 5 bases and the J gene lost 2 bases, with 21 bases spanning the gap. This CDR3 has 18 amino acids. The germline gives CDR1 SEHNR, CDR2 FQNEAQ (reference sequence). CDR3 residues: CASSTTTGMGRTNEKLFF. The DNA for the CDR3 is TGTGCCAGCAGCACCACCACAGGGATGGGCCGGACTAATGAAAAACTGTTTTTT.

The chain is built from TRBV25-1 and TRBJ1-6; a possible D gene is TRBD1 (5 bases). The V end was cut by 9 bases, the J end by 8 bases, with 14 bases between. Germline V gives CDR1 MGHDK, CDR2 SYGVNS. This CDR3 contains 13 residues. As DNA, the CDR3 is TGTGCCAGTACCGGGGCCCGGGATTCACCCCTCCACTTT. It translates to CASTGARDSPLHF.

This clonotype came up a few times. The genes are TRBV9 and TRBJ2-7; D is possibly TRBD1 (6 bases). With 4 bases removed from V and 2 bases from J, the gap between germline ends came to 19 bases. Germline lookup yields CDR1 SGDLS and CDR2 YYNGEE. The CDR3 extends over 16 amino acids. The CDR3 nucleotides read TGTGCCAGCAGCCCCGAGGACAGCCGCGTTCCCTACGAGCAGTACTTC. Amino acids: CASSPEDSRVPYEQYF.

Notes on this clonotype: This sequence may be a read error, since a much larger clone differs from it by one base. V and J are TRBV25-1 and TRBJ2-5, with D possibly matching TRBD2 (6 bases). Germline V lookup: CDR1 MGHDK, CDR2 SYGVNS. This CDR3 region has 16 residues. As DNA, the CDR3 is TGTGCCAGCAGCCAACTAGCCCGAGGGGCCCAAGGGACCCAGTACTTC. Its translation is CASSQLARGAQGTQYF.

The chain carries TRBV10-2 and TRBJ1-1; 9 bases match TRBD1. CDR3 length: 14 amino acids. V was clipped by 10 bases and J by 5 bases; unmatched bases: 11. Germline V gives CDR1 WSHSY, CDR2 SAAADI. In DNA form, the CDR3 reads TGCGCCACAGGGAGGACAGGGGTCAATACTGAAGCTTTCTTT. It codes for CATGRTGVNTEAFF.

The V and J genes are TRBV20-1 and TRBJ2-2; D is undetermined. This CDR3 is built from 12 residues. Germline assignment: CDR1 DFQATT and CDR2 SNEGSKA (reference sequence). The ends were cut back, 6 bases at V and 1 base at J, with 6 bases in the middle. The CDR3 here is CSAHENTGELFF. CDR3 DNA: TGCAGTGCCCACGAGAACACCGGGGAGCTGTTTTTT.

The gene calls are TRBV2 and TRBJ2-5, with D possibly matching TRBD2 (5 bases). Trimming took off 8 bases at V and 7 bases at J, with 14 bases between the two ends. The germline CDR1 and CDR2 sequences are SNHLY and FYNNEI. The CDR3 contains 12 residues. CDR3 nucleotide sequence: TGTGCCAGCGTTAGACCAGAGGGGACCCAGTACTTC. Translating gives CASVRPEGTQYF.

CDR3 nucleotide sequence: TGTGCCAGCAGGCCGACAGGGGCCCCACATGAAAAACTGTTTTTT. Its protein product is CASRPTGAPHEKLFF. This rearrangement joins TRBV27 to TRBJ1-4; 8 nucleotides line up with TRBD1. CDR1 is MNHEY and CDR2 is SMNVEV in the germline V gene (reference sequence). V lost 6 bases, J lost 6 bases, and 9 bases stayed unmatched. The CDR3 runs to 15 residues.

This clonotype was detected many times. The CDR3 sequence: CSARDGGRTSSQHF. CDR3 nucleotide sequence: TGCAGTGCTAGAGATGGGGGCAGGACTTCTTCCCAGCATTTT. The chain has TRBV20-1 and TRBJ1-5, with D perhaps matching TRBD1 (6 bases). The CDR3 length is 14 residues. The germline gives CDR1 DFQATT, CDR2 SNEGSKA (reference sequence). Trimming shortened V by 0 bases and J by 11 bases, and 17 bases separated the two germline ends.

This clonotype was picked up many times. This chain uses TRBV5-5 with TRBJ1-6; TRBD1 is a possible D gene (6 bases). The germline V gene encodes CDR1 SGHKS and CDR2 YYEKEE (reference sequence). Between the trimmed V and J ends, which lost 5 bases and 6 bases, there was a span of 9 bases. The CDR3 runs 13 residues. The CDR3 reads CASRGHSNSPLHF. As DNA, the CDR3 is TGTGCCAGCAGGGGACATAGTAATTCACCCCTCCACTTT.

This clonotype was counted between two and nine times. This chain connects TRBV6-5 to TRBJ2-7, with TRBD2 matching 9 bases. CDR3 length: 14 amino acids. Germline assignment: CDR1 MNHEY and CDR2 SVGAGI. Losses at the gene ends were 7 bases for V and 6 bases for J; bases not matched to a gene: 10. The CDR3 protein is CASTRSAGGREQYF. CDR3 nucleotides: TGTGCCAGCACCAGGTCGGCGGGAGGGCGCGAGCAGTACTTC.

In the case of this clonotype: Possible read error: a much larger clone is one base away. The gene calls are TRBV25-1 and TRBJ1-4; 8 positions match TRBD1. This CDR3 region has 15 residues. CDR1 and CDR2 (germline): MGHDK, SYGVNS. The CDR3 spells CGSSGGQDRNEKLFF. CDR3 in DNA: TGTGGCAGCAGTGGGGGACAGGACAGAAATGAAAAACTGTTTTTT.

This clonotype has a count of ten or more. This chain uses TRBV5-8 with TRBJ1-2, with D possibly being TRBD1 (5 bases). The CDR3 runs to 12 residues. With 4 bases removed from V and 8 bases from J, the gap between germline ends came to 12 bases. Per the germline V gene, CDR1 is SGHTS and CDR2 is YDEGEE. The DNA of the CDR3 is TGTGCCAGCAGCCATGACAGAGGGGGCTACACCTTC. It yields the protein CASSHDRGGYTF.

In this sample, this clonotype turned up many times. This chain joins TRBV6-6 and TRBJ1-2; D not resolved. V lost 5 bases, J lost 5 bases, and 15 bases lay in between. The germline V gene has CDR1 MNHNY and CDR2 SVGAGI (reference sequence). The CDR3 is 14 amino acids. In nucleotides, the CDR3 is TGTGCCAGCAGTCACGGCGCAGAGGCATATGGCTACACCTTC. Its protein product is CASSHGAEAYGYTF.

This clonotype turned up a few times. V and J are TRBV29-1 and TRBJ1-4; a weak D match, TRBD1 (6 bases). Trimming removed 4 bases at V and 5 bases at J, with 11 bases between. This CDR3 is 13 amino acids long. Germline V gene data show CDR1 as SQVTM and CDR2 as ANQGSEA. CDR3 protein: CSVGGAENEKLFF. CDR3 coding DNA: TGCAGCGTTGGGGGGGCAGAAAATGAAAAACTGTTTTTT.

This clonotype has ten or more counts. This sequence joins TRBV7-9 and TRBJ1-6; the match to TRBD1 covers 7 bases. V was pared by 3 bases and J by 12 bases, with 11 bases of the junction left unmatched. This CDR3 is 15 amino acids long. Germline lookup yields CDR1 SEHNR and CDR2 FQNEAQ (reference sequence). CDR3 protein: CASSFRGGDREPLHF. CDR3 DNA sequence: TGTGCCAGCAGCTTTAGAGGCGGGGACAGAGAACCCCTCCACTTT. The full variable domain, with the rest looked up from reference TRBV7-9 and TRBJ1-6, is DTGVSQNPRHKITKRGQNVTFRCDPISEHNRLYWYRQTLGQGPEFLTYFQNEAQLEKSRLLSDRFSAERPKGSFSTLEIQRTEQGDSAMYLCASSFRGGDREPLHFGNGTRLTVT.

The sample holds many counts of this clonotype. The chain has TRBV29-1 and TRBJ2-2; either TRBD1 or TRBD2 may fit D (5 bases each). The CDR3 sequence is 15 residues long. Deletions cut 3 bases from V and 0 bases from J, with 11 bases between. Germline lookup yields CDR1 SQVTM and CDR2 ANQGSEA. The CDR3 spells CSVEPGPANTGELFF. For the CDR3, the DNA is TGCAGCGTTGAGCCGGGGCCGGCGAACACCGGGGAGCTGTTTTTT.

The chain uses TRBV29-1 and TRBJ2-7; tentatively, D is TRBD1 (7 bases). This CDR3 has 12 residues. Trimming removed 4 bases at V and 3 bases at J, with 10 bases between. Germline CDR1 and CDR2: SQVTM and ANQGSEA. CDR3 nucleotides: TGCAGCGTTGTCAGGGGGGTCTACGAGCAGTACTTC. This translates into CSVVRGVYEQYF.

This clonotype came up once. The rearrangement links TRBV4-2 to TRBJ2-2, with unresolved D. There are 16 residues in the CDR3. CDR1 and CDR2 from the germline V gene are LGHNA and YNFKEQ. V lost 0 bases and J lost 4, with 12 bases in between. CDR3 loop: CASSQEDASTTGELFF. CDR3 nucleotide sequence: TGTGCCAGCAGCCAAGAAGATGCATCTACCACCGGGGAGCTGTTTTTT.